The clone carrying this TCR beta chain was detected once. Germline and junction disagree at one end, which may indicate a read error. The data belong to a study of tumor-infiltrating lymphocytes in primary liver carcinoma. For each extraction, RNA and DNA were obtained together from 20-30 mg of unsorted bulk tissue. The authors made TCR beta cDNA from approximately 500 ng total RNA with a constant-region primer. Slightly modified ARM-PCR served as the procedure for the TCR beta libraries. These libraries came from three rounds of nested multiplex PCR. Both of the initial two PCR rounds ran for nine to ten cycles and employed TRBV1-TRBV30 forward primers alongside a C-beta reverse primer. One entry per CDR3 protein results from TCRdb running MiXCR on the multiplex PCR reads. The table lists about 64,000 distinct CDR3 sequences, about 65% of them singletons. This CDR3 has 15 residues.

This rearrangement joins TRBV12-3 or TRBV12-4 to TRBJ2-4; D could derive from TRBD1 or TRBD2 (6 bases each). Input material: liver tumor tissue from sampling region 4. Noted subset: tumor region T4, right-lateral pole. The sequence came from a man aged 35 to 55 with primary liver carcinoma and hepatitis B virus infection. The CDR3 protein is CANSIGGLAKNIQYF. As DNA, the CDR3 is TGTGCCAACAGTATTGGGGGGCTAGCCAAAAACATTCAGTACTTC.